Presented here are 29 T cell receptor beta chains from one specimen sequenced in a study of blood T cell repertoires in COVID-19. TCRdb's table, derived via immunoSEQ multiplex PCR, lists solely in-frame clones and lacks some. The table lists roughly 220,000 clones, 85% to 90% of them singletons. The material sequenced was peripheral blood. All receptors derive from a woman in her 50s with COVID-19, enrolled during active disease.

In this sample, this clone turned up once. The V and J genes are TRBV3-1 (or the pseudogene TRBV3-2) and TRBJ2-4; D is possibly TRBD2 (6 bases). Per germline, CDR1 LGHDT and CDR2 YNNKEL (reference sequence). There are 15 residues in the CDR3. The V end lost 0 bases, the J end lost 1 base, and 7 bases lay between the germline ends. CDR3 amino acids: CASSQDGGAKNIQYF. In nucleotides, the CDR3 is TGTGCCAGCAGCCAAGATGGGGGGGCCAAAAACATTCAGTACTTC.

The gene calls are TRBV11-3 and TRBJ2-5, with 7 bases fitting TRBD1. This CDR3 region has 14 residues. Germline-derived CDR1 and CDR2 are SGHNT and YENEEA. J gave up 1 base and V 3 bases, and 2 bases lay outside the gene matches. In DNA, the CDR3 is TGTGCCAGCAGCTTCGGACAGGCCCAAGAGACCCAGTACTTC. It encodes CASSFGQAQETQYF.

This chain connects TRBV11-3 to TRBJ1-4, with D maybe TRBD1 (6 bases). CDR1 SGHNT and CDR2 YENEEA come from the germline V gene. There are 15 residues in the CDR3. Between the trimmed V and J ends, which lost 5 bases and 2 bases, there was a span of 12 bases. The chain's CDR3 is CASSPPDSTNEKLFF. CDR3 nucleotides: TGTGCCAGCAGCCCCCCGGACAGTACTAATGAAAAACTGTTTTTT. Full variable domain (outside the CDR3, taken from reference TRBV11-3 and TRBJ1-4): EAGVVQSPRYKIIEKKQPVAFWCNPISGHNTLYWYLQNLGQGPELLIRYENEEAVDDSQLPKDRFSAERLKGVDSTLKIQPAELGDSAVYLCASSPPDSTNEKLFFGSGTQLSVL.

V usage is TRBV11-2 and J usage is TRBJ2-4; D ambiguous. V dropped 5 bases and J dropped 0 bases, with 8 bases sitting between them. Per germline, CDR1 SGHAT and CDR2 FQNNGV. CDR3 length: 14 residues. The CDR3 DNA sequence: TGTGCCAGCAGCCCGCCGGTAGCCAAAAACATTCAGTACTTC. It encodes CASSPPVAKNIQYF.

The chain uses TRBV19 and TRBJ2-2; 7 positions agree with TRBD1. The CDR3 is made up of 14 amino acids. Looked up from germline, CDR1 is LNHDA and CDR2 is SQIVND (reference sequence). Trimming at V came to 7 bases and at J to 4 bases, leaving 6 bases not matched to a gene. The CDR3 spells CASNPDRATGELFF. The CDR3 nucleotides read TGTGCCAGTAACCCTGACAGGGCCACCGGGGAGCTGTTTTTT.

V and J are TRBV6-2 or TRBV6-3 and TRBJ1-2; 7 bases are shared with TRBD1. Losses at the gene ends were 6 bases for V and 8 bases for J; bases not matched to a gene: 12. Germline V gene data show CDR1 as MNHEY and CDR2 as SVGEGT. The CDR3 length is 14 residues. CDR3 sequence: CASSRTGVASGYTF. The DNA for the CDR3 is TGTGCCAGCAGCCGTACAGGGGTAGCAAGCGGCTACACCTTC.

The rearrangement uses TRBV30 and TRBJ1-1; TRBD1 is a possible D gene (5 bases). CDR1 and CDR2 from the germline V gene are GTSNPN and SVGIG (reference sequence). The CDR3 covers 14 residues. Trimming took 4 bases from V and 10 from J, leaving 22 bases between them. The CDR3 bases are TGTGCCTGGAAGGTGAGGGCCATTCGGGGGGGAGCTTTCTTT. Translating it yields CAWKVRAIRGGAFF.

As DNA, the CDR3 is TGTGCCAGTAGTGCCCGGACAGGATCCTATAATTCACCCCTCCACTTT. This gives the protein CASSARTGSYNSPLHF. This chain uses TRBV19 with TRBJ1-6, with TRBD1 matching over 7 bases. Unmatched junction bases numbered 5, after V lost 5 bases and J lost 1 base. Germline lookup yields CDR1 LNHDA and CDR2 SQIVND (reference sequence). This CDR3 region has 16 residues.

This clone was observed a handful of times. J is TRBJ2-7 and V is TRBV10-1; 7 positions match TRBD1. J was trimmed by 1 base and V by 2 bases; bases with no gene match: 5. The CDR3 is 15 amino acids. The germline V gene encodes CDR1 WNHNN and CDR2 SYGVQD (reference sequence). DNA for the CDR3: TGCGCCAGCAGTGAGCGGACAGGAAGGTCCTACGAGCAGTACTTC. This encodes CASSERTGRSYEQYF.

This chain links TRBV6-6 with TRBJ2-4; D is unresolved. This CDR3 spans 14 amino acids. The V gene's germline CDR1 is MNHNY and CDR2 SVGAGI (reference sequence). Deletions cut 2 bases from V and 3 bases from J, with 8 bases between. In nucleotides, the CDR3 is TGTGCCAGCAGTTACCACCCGGGCAAAAACATTCAGTACTTC. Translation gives CASSYHPGKNIQYF.

Here the CDR3 reads CASSIVGDEKLFF. Written as DNA, the CDR3 is TGTGCCAGTAGTATCGTCGGAGATGAAAAACTGTTTTTT. V is TRBV19 and J is TRBJ1-4, with D unresolved. Trimming shortened V by 3 bases and J by 6 bases, and 8 bases separated the two germline ends. This CDR3 has 13 residues. The V gene's germline CDR1 is LNHDA and CDR2 SQIVND (reference sequence).

CDR3 loop: CATCRDRLYNEQFF. The CDR3 DNA is TGTGCCACCTGCCGGGACAGACTTTACAATGAGCAGTTCTTC. The chain couples TRBV2 to TRBJ2-1, with 7 bases fitting TRBD1. The V gene end was trimmed by 10 bases and the J gene end by 4 bases; junction bases not matched to a gene: 10. This CDR3 has 14 residues. Per the germline V gene, CDR1 is SNHLY and CDR2 is FYNNEI.

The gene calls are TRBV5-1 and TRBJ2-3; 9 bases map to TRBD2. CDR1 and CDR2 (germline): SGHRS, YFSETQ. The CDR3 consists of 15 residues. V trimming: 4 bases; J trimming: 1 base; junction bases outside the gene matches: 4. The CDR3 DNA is TGCGCCAGCAGCACCTTAGCGGGGGGCACAGATACGCAGTATTTT. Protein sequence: CASSTLAGGTDTQYF.

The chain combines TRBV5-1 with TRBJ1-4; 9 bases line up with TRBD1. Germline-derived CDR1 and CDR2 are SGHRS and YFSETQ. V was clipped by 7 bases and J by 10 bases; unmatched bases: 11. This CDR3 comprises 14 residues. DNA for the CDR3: TGCGCCAGCGGACCAACAGGGGGACAGGGAAAACTGTTTTTT. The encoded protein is CASGPTGGQGKLFF.

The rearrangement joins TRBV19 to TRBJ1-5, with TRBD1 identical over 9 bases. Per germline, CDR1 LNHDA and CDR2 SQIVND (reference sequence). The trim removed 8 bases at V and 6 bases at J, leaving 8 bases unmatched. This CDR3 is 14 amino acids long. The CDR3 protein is CASSGTGYGQPQHF. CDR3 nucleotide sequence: TGTGCCAGTTCCGGGACAGGGTATGGTCAGCCCCAGCATTTT.

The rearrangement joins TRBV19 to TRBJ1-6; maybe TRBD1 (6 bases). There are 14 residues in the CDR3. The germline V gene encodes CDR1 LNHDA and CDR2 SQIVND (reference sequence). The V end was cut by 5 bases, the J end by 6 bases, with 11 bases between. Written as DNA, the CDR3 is TGTGCCAGTAGTCCGGGACAAGGTAATTCACCCCTCCACTTT. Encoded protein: CASSPGQGNSPLHF.

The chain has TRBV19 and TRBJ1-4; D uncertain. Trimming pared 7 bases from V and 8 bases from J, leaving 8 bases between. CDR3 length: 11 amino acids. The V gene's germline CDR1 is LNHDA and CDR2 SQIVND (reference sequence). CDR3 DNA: TGTGCCAGTAAAACATGGGAAAAACTGTTTTTT. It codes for CASKTWEKLFF.

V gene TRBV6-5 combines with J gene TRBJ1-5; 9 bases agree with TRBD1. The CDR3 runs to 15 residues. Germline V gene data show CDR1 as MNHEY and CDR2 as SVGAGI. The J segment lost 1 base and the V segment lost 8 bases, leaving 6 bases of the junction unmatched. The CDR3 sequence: CASQGQGRSNQPQHF. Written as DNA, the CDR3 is TGTGCCAGCCAAGGACAGGGGAGAAGCAATCAGCCCCAGCATTTT.

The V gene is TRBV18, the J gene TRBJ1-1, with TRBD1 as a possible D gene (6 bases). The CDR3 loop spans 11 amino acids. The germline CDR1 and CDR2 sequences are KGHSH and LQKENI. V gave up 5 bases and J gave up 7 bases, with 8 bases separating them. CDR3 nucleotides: TGTGCCAGCTCAGAGGGGGTTGAAGCTTTCTTT. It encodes CASSEGVEAFF.

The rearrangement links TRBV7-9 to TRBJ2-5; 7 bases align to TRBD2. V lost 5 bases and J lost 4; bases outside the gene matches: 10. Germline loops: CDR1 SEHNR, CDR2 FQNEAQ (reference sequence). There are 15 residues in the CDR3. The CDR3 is CASSPPGGGGETQYF. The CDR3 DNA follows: TGTGCCAGCAGCCCCCCGGGGGGAGGTGGAGAGACCCAGTACTTC.

DNA of the CDR3: TGTGCCAGCAGTTACTCAGCGGGGGGTCTTTTAAATGAGCAGTTCTTC. Translated, it gives CASSYSAGGLLNEQFF. This rearrangement joins TRBV6-6 to TRBJ2-1, with TRBD2 matching over 9 bases. CDR1 and CDR2 (germline): MNHNY, SVGAGI (reference sequence). The CDR3 totals 16 residues. After removal of 0 bases from V and 7 bases from J, the junction contained 7 bases not matched to a gene.

The CDR3, as DNA: TGTGCCAGCAGCCAGAGGGGGACGATCTACAATGAGCAGTTCTTC. Protein product: CASSQRGTIYNEQFF. The chain combines TRBV14 with TRBJ2-1; D may be TRBD1 (6 bases). Germline lookup yields CDR1 SGHDN and CDR2 FVKESK. This CDR3 has 15 amino acids. The ends were cut back, 3 bases at V and 3 bases at J, with 12 bases in the middle.

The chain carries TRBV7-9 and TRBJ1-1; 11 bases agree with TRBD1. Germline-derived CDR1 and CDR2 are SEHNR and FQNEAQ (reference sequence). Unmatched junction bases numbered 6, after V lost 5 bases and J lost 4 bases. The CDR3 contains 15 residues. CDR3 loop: CASSLFGTGGTEAFF. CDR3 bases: TGTGCCAGCAGCCTTTTCGGGACAGGGGGCACTGAAGCTTTCTTT.

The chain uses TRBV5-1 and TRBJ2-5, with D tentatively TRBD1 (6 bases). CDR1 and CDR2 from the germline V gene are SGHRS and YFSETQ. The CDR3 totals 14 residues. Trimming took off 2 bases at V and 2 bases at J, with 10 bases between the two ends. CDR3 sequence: CASSLPQGQETQYF. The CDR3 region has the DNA TGCGCCAGCAGCTTACCGCAGGGGCAAGAGACCCAGTACTTC.

The CDR3 sequence: CAALERWDQPQHF. As DNA, the CDR3 is TGTGCCGCGCTAGAACGTTGGGATCAGCCCCAGCATTTT. V is TRBV6-5 and J is TRBJ1-5; D gene uncertain. V lost 11 bases and J 5 bases, leaving 16 bases between the germline ends. CDR3 length equals 13 residues. The germline CDR1 and CDR2 sequences are MNHEY and SVGAGI.

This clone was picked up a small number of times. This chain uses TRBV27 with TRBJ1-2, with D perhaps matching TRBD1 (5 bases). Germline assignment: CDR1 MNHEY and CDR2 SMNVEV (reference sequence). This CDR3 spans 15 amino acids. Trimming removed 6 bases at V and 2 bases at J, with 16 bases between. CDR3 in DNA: TGTGCCAGCAGCTCCGGGACTTTTCGGAACTATGGCTACACCTTC. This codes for CASSSGTFRNYGYTF.

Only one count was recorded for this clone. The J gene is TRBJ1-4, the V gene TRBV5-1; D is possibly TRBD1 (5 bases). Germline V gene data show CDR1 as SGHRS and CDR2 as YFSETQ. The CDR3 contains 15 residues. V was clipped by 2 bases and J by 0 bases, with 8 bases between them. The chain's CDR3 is CASSLQDSTNEKLFF. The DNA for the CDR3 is TGCGCCAGCAGCTTACAGGATTCAACTAATGAAAAACTGTTTTTT.

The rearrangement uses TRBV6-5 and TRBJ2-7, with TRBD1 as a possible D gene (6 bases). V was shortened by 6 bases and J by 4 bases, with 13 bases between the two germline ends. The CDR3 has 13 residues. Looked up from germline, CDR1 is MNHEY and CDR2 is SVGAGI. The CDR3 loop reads CASSIQGNYEQYV. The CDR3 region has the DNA TGTGCCAGCAGCATCCAGGGGAATTACGAGCAGTACGTC.

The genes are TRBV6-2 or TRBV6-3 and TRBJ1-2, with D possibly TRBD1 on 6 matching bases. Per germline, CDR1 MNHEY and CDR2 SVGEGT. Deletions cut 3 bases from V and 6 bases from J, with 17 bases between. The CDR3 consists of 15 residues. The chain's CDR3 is CASSYRGAGLHGYTF. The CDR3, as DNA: TGTGCCAGCAGTTATCGGGGGGCAGGTCTACATGGCTACACCTTC.